This TCR beta chain appears in the sequencing data of a study of cytomegalovirus exposure and HLA in healthy donors. On this clone: Its antigen is unidentified.

CDR1 is SNHLY and CDR2 is FYNNEI in the germline V gene. The CDR3 totals 14 residues. The V end was cut by 7 bases, the J end by 8 bases, with 20 bases between. Broader study findings: The records held CMV serostatus as the only immune exposure information. A prior analysis recorded that most TCR beta V segments were productive about 90% or about 30% of the time.

PCR used 60 Vbeta primers and 13 Jbeta primers. Only in-frame clones appear in the TCRdb table, and some are missing; sequencing was by immunoSEQ multiplex PCR. This table has under 200,000 clones, roughly four fifths appearing once. This receptor was identified in a young man in good health and CMV-seronegative. The chain couples TRBV2 to TRBJ1-2; weak D call: TRBD1 (5 bases). The sample comprised PBMCs. CDR3 loop: CASIGEVGRSGYTF. The CDR3 region has the DNA TGTGCCAGCATAGGGGAGGTCGGTAGATCGGGCTACACCTTC. Full variable domain (remainder filled in from reference TRBV2 and TRBJ1-2): EPEVTQTPSHQVTQMGQEVILRCVPISNHLYFYWYRQILGQKVEFLVSFYNNEISEKSEIFDDQFSVERPDGSNFTLKIRSTKLEDSAMYFCASIGEVGRSGYTFGSGTRLTVV.